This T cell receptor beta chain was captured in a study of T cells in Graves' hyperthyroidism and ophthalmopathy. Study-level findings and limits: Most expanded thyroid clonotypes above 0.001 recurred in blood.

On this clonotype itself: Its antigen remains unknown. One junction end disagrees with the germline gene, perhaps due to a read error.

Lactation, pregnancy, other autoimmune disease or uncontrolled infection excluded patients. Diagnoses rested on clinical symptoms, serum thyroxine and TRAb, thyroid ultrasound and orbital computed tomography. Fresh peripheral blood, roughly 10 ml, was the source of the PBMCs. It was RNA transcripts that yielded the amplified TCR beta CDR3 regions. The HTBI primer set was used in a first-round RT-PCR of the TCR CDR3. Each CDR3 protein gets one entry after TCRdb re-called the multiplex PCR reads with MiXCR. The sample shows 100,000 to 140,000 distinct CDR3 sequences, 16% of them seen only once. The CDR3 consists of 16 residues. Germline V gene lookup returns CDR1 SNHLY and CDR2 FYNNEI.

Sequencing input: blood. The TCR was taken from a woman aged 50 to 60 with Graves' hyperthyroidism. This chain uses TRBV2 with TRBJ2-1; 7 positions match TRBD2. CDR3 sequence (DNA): TGTGCCTGCAGTACCCCGGGACTAACGGGGATCAATGAGCAGTTCTTC. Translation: CACSTPGLTGINEQFF.